This T cell receptor beta chain was profiled in a study of OX40 agonist ivuxolimab in advanced cancers. Background on the study: Dose-escalation patients' cancers were hepatocellular carcinoma, melanoma, renal cell or head and neck cancer. Age averaged about 66 years (range about 20 to 80), and around 78% were male. Whole-study findings and limits: Fewer expanded clones were found on average in CD4+ than in CD8+ T cells.

Comment on this clone: The antigen remains unidentified.

Patients with a history of autoimmune disease or on systemic immunosuppression were excluded. V trimming: 6 bases; J trimming: 3 bases; junction bases outside the gene matches: 13. Per germline, CDR1 ENHRY and CDR2 SYGVKD. This CDR3 has 19 amino acids. Sequencing was performed with immunoSEQ multiplex PCR; in TCRdb, only in-frame clones are kept and a portion is missing. The data show around 46,000 clones, around nine tenths seen once. The chain couples TRBV10-3 to TRBJ2-2, with TRBD2 matching over 13 bases. The sequence was obtained from an adult with an advanced solid tumor such as melanoma, head and neck, liver or kidney cancer. The material sequenced was CD4+ or CD8+ T cells sorted from blood, taken in a trial of the OX40 agonist ivuxolimab. CDR3 region: CAIRTSGGSAEPDTGELFF. CDR3 DNA: TGTGCCATCAGGACTAGCGGGGGGTCTGCCGAGCCCGACACCGGGGAGCTGTTTTTT.